These 29 T cell receptor beta chains were sequenced from one sample in a study of shared clonotypes between healthy human individuals. Profiling relied on immunoSEQ multiplex PCR, and the TCRdb table lists in-frame clones only, not all of them. The sample consists of over a million clones, around 82% of them appearing once. Material: memory CD4+ T cells from PBMCs. As for subset: CD45RA-negative fraction. The receptors derive from a man younger than 35 in good health. Some clones in this sample may be carry-over from other donors' samples.

The chain links TRBV21-1 to TRBJ2-7; the table gives TRBD2 as D, unverified against the DNA. TRBV21-1 is noted as a pseudogene. This CDR3 comprises 15 residues. CDR3 DNA sequence: TGTGCCAGCAGCAAAGGGGCAGGGAGGGAGTACGAGCAGTACTTC. It encodes CASSKGAGREYEQYF.

This chain links TRBV5-5 with TRBJ2-7; 7 bases match TRBD2. V lost 3 bases, J lost 11 bases, and 14 bases stayed unmatched. Germline CDR1 and CDR2: SGHKS and YYEKEE (reference sequence). This CDR3 contains 14 residues. The CDR3 reads CASSSPGTTLGEYF. The CDR3 nucleotides read TGTGCCAGCAGCTCCCCCGGGACTACCCTTGGGGAGTACTTC.

This clone was observed many times. Other DNA sequences of this sample code for an identical CDR3. The chain couples TRBV4-3 to TRBJ1-2, with 9 bases that match TRBD1. This CDR3 region has 13 residues. Germline assignment: CDR1 LGHNA and CDR2 YSLEER. The junction had 5 bases not matched to a gene; V was cut back by 5 bases and J by 7 bases. The CDR3 sequence: CASSGGQGLGYTF. CDR3 bases: TGCGCCAGCAGCGGGGGACAGGGTCTTGGCTACACCTTC.

The gene calls are TRBV9 and TRBJ2-7; 13 nucleotides agree with TRBD2. Germline CDR1 SGDLS, CDR2 YYNGEE. The length of the CDR3 is 16 residues. V shed 4 bases and J 6 bases; nucleotides not matched to a gene: 10. CDR3 nucleotides: TGTGCCAGCAGCAAGACTCGGACTAGCGGGAGTTCCGAGCAGTACTTC. This translates into CASSKTRTSGSSEQYF. Supplemented by reference TRBV9 and TRBJ2-7, the full variable domain reads DSGVTQTPKHLITATGQRVTLRCSPRSGDLSVYWYQQSLDQGLQFLIQYYNGEERAKGNILERFSAQQFPDLHSELNLSSLELGDSALYFCASSKTRTSGSSEQYFGPGTRLTVT.

The CDR3 nucleotides are TGCGCCAGCAGCACCGGACCCGGAATGAACACTGAAGCTTTCTTT. The encoded protein is CASSTGPGMNTEAFF. The chain couples TRBV5-1 to TRBJ1-1, with D unresolved. The germline V gene has CDR1 SGHRS and CDR2 YFSETQ. This CDR3 has 15 residues. V lost 4 bases and J lost 0, with 13 bases in between.

This chain links TRBV28 with TRBJ2-6, with 7 bases fitting TRBD2. The CDR3 is 14 amino acids. The germline gives CDR1 MDHEN, CDR2 SYDVKM. The V segment lost 3 bases and the J segment 5 bases; nucleotides outside the gene matches: 1. Here the CDR3 reads CASSLGGRANVLTF. The DNA for the CDR3 is TGTGCCAGCAGTTTGGGGGGGAGGGCCAACGTCCTGACTTTC.

The rearrangement links TRBV7-8 to TRBJ2-5, with D tentatively TRBD1 (5 bases). Trimming shortened V by 3 bases and J by 2 bases, and 16 bases separated the two germline ends. Germline V gives CDR1 SGHVS, CDR2 FQNEAQ. This CDR3 comprises 16 residues. This CDR3 reads CASSFPFRTGQETQYF. The CDR3, as DNA: TGTGCCAGCAGCTTTCCATTCCGAACAGGACAAGAGACCCAGTACTTC. The full variable domain, in which reference TRBV7-8 and TRBJ2-5 provide the parts outside the CDR3, is GAGVSQSPRYKVAKRGQDVALRCDPISGHVSLFWYQQALGQGPEFLTYFQNEAQLDKSGLPSDRFFAERPEGSVSTLKIQRTQQEDSAVYLCASSFPFRTGQETQYFGPGTRLLVL.

This clone was observed a few times. The chain combines TRBV30 with TRBJ2-7; D gene uncertain. The V end was cut by 2 bases, the J end by 3 bases, with 5 bases between. The germline V gene encodes CDR1 GTSNPN and CDR2 SVGIG (reference sequence). The CDR3 consists of 11 residues. The CDR3 sequence is CAWSPGYEQYF. The CDR3 DNA reads TGTGCCTGGAGTCCGGGCTACGAGCAGTACTTC. Based on the CDR3 plus reference TRBV30 and TRBJ2-7, the full variable domain is SQTIHQWPATLVQPVGSPLSLECTVEGTSNPNLYWYRQAAGRGLQLLFYSVGIGQISSEVPQNLSASRPQDRQFILSSKKLLLSDSGFYLCAWSPGYEQYFGPGTRLTVT.

This rearrangement joins TRBV5-1 to TRBJ1-2; possible D gene TRBD1, 5 bases. V was pared by 1 base and J by 0 bases, with 10 bases between. In germline, CDR1 is SGHRS, CDR2 YFSETQ. The CDR3 totals 15 residues. CDR3 DNA: TGCGCCAGCAGCTTGTCTCAGACAGCTAACTATGGCTACACCTTC. This sequence encodes CASSLSQTANYGYTF.

The rearrangement joins TRBV11-2 to TRBJ2-3; 9 positions match TRBD2. The ends lost 5 bases at V and 0 bases at J; junction bases unmatched: 3. Per germline, CDR1 SGHAT and CDR2 FQNNGV. The CDR3 runs to 15 residues. The CDR3 region has the DNA TGTGCCAGCAGCCGCGCGGGGGGGAGCACAGATACGCAGTATTTT. This sequence encodes CASSRAGGSTDTQYF.

This rearrangement joins TRBV7-8 to TRBJ2-2; D possibly uses TRBD1 or TRBD2 (5 bases each). The CDR3 has 15 residues. Germline CDR1 SGHVS, CDR2 FQNEAQ. Trimming shortened V by 6 bases and J by 5 bases, and 16 bases separated the two germline ends. CDR3 DNA sequence: TGTGCCAGCAGTCGGTTGGGGGTTGAGACCGGGGAGCTGTTTTTT. This translates into CASSRLGVETGELFF.

The CDR3 DNA sequence: TGCGCCAGCAGTGAAGAAACCGGGACAGTGGAAGGAAGCACTGAAGCTTTCTTT. This gives the protein CASSEETGTVEGSTEAFF. V and J are TRBV10-1 and TRBJ1-1; 7 bases fit TRBD1. Germline-derived CDR1 and CDR2 are WNHNN and SYGVQD (reference sequence). The CDR3 contains 18 residues. With 3 bases clipped from V and 4 bases from J, the junction kept 17 bases outside the gene matches.

This chain joins TRBV7-6 and TRBJ1-4; 8 bases agree with TRBD1. J gave up 7 bases and V 5 bases, and 9 bases lay outside the gene matches. Germline lookup yields CDR1 SGHVS and CDR2 FNYEAQ. The CDR3 runs 15 residues. CDR3 in DNA: TGTGCCAGCAGCCTCCTAGGACAGGGTGGTGAAAAACTGTTTTTT. Protein product: CASSLLGQGGEKLFF.

This chain uses TRBV18 with TRBJ2-5; TRBD1 is a possible D gene (5 bases). The CDR3 covers 14 residues. CDR1 KGHSH and CDR2 LQKENI come from the germline V gene. V lost 0 bases to trimming and J lost 3 bases, with 8 bases between them. This chain's CDR3 is CASSPPATEETQYF. The CDR3 nucleotides are TGTGCCAGCTCACCACCGGCGACAGAAGAGACCCAGTACTTC.

The rearrangement uses TRBV18 and TRBJ1-5; D is unresolved. The CDR3 runs to 15 residues. The germline V gene has CDR1 KGHSH and CDR2 LQKENI. V dropped 2 bases and J dropped 11 bases, with 19 bases sitting between them. The CDR3 coding sequence is TGTGCCAGCTCACCAAGTAGAGGTCTCACCCTAGCCCAGCATTTT. It is translated as CASSPSRGLTLAQHF.

This chain connects TRBV28 to TRBJ2-2; the D is unclear. In germline, CDR1 is MDHEN, CDR2 SYDVKM. Trimming cost V 2 bases and J 5 bases, with 9 bases left between them. The CDR3 totals 14 residues. CDR3 in amino acids: CASSLPVRTGELFF. In DNA, the CDR3 is TGTGCCAGCAGTTTACCCGTGAGGACCGGGGAGCTGTTTTTT.

The rearrangement joins TRBV7-3 to TRBJ2-7; D unresolved. This CDR3 has 13 residues. CDR1 is SGHTA, CDR2 FQGTGA, per germline. V shed 4 bases and J shed 5 bases, with 12 bases lying between them. The CDR3 spells CASSSNKGNEQYF. Written as DNA, the CDR3 is TGTGCCAGCAGCTCAAATAAGGGTAACGAGCAGTACTTC.

This clone was picked up one time. V gene TRBV7-2 combines with J gene TRBJ2-5, with TRBD1 matching 9 bases. The J call may be wrong; the DNA end is better matched by TRBJ2-7. CDR1 SGHTA and CDR2 FQGNSA come from the germline V gene. CDR3 length equals 14 residues. Here the CDR3 reads CASSIGQGLDEQYF. The CDR3 bases are TGTGCCAGCAGCATCGGACAGGGGTTGGACGAGCAGTACTTC.

The chain uses TRBV6-1 and TRBJ2-7; 8 nucleotides match TRBD2. The CDR3 sequence is 14 residues long. J lost 1 base, V lost 8 bases, and 7 bases had no gene match. CDR1 MNHNS and CDR2 SASEGT come from the germline V gene. The CDR3 nucleotides read TGTGCCAGCTCCGTGCAGCGGGGGTCCTACGAGCAGTACTTC. Translated: CASSVQRGSYEQYF.

This clone has just a few counts. V gene TRBV9 combines with J gene TRBJ1-5; D not certain. This CDR3 is built from 14 residues. V lost 0 bases to trimming and J lost 3 bases, with 7 bases between them. Germline values: CDR1 SGDLS, CDR2 YYNGEE. The CDR3, as DNA: TGTGCCAGCAGCGTAGGACCGAACAATCAGCCCCAGCATTTT. Translating it yields CASSVGPNNQPQHF.

Concerning this clone itself: This sample also contains other DNA sequences that code for the same CDR3. The chain employs TRBV5-1 and TRBJ2-3, with 8 bases that match TRBD1. Losses at the gene ends were 2 bases for V and 0 bases for J; bases not matched to a gene: 2. This CDR3 has 15 residues. Germline CDR1 is SGHRS and CDR2 is YFSETQ. In nucleotides, the CDR3 is TGCGCCAGCAGCTTAGGACAGGGTAGCACAGATACGCAGTATTTT. It yields the protein CASSLGQGSTDTQYF.

The CDR3 DNA reads TGTGCCAGCAGGGTGACAGGCAATATGAATGAGCAGTTCTTC. This codes for CASRVTGNMNEQFF. V gene TRBV27 combines with J gene TRBJ2-1; D may be TRBD1 (6 bases). The CDR3 has 14 amino acids. Looked up from germline, CDR1 is MNHEY and CDR2 is SMNVEV (reference sequence). V was cut by 6 bases and J by 7 bases, with 16 bases left in between.

For this clone: In the same sample, other DNA sequences code for this CDR3. This sequence joins TRBV5-1 and TRBJ1-4; 9 nucleotides match TRBD1. V shed 0 bases and J 8 bases; nucleotides not matched to a gene: 2. The CDR3 totals 14 residues. CDR1 SGHRS and CDR2 YFSETQ come from the germline V gene. CDR3 region: CASSLGQGGEKLFF. The CDR3 nucleotides are TGCGCCAGCAGCTTGGGACAGGGGGGAGAAAAACTGTTTTTT. The full variable domain, with the rest looked up from reference TRBV5-1 and TRBJ1-4, is KAGVTQTPRYLIKTRGQQVTLSCSPISGHRSVSWYQQTPGQGLQFLFEYFSETQRNKGNFPGRFSGRQFSNSRSEMNVSTLELGDSALYLCASSLGQGGEKLFFGSGTQLSVL.

A note on this clone: The same CDR3 can be traced to other DNA sequences in this sample. The V call is TRBV7-2, the J call TRBJ1-3; D remains unclear. V was pared by 3 bases and J by 0 bases, with 6 bases between. This CDR3 spans 14 amino acids. Germline V CDR1 and CDR2: SGHTA, FQGNSA. The CDR3: CASSLGYSGNTIYF. The CDR3 DNA is TGTGCCAGCAGCTTGGGTTACTCTGGAAACACCATATATTTT.

The J gene is TRBJ1-2, the V gene TRBV7-2; D gene unclear. The germline V gene has CDR1 SGHTA and CDR2 FQGNSA. The CDR3 spans 16 residues. V was trimmed by 2 bases and J by 4 bases, leaving 17 bases between them. In DNA, the CDR3 is TGTGCCAGCAGCTTATCACAGTCCCCCTCTAGCTATGGCTACACCTTC. Its translation is CASSLSQSPSSYGYTF.

V gene TRBV7-7 combines with J gene TRBJ2-7; no clear D gene. The CDR3 contains 15 residues. V lost 3 bases and J lost 2, with 14 bases in between. The germline CDR1 and CDR2 sequences are SSHAT and FNYEAQ (reference sequence). The CDR3 protein is CASSFFDPEAYEQYF. The CDR3 DNA is TGTGCCAGCAGCTTTTTTGACCCGGAAGCCTACGAGCAGTACTTC. Filled out from reference TRBV7-7 and TRBJ2-7, the complete variable domain reads GAGVSQSPRYKVTKRGQDVTLRCDPISSHATLYWYQQALGQGPEFLTYFNYEAQPDKSGLPSDRFSAERPEGSISTLTIQRTEQRDSAMYRCASSFFDPEAYEQYFGPGTRLTVT.

This chain joins TRBV28 and TRBJ1-1, with a possible D match to TRBD1 (5 bases). Germline V gene data show CDR1 as MDHEN and CDR2 as SYDVKM. The CDR3 extends over 12 amino acids. Trimming removed 2 bases at V and 10 bases at J, with 11 bases between. CDR3 sequence (DNA): TGTGCCAGCAGTTTAGGGACTCGAGGAGCTTTCTTT. Translating it yields CASSLGTRGAFF.

Note on this clone: Other DNA variants within this sample encode the same CDR3. CDR3 amino acids: CASSTPGRGGGYTF. The CDR3, as DNA: TGTGCCAGTAGTACGCCTGGTAGGGGCGGTGGCTACACCTTC. The chain employs TRBV19 and TRBJ1-2, with TRBD1 as a possible D gene (5 bases). The CDR3 is 14 amino acids. Germline assignment: CDR1 LNHDA and CDR2 SQIVND (reference sequence). The V and J ends lost 4 bases and 7 bases respectively, with 16 bases between them. The variable domain in full, completed from reference TRBV19 and TRBJ1-2, reads DGGITQSPKYLFRKEGQNVTLSCEQNLNHDAMYWYRQDPGQGLRLIYYSQIVNDFQKGDIAEGYSVSREKKESFPLTVTSAQKNPTAFYLCASSTPGRGGGYTFGSGTRLTVV.

This rearrangement joins TRBV18 to TRBJ2-6; perhaps D is TRBD1 or TRBD2 (5 bases each). The V and J ends lost 0 bases and 3 bases respectively, with 12 bases between them. Germline CDR1 KGHSH, CDR2 LQKENI. The CDR3 has 17 residues. Here the CDR3 reads CASSPPGPGSGANVLTF. The CDR3, as DNA: TGTGCCAGCTCACCACCGGGGCCAGGGAGTGGGGCCAACGTCCTGACTTTC.